The TCR beta chain described here comes from a study of blood T cell repertoires in COVID-19. This clone is a singleton in its sample. Individuals in the exposed group had encountered a COVID-19 case within 2 weeks preceding study entry. V lost 6 bases to trimming and J lost 1 base; unmatched junction nucleotides: 6. This CDR3 has 15 amino acids. The V gene's germline CDR1 is SNHLY and CDR2 FYNNEI. TCRdb keeps only in-frame clones here, not all; method: immunoSEQ multiplex PCR. The sample comprises around 240,000 clones, 85% to 90% of which are singletons, and over 0.75% rests with the top ten. Source material: PBMCs or T cells enriched from blood (not recorded which). The rearrangement joins TRBV2 to TRBJ2-1; 7 nucleotides agree with TRBD1. This TCR derives from a man in his fifties who had been exposed to COVID-19. CDR3 nucleotide sequence: TGTGCCAGCAGGAGCAGACAGGGATCCTACAATGAGCAGTTCTTC. This codes for CASRSRQGSYNEQFF.